The 24 T cell receptor beta chains listed next were all sequenced from one sample in a study of shared clonotypes between healthy human individuals. Sequencing was performed with immunoSEQ multiplex PCR; in TCRdb, only in-frame clones are kept and a portion is missing. Of 2,500,000 or so clones listed, roughly 92% are singletons. The sample consisted of naive CD4+ T cells sorted from blood. The subset was: CD45RA+ positively selected. The receptors here all came from a man aged 18-30 years in good health.

Note on this clone: Other DNA sequences within the sample encode an identical CDR3. The J gene is TRBJ2-5, the V gene TRBV19; 7 nucleotides line up with TRBD2. The CDR3 is made up of 13 amino acids. With 3 bases clipped from V and 5 bases from J, the junction kept 3 bases outside the gene matches. Germline CDR1 and CDR2: LNHDA and SQIVND (reference sequence). The CDR3 region is CASSIARGETQYF. CDR3 sequence (DNA): TGTGCCAGTAGTATCGCGCGGGGGGAGACCCAGTACTTC.

The rearrangement uses TRBV6-5 and TRBJ1-1; 7 bases fit TRBD1. The CDR3 runs 15 residues. J was trimmed by 0 bases and V by 5 bases; bases with no gene match: 6. The germline CDR1 and CDR2 sequences are MNHEY and SVGAGI. CDR3: CASSRTGNMNTEAFF. The CDR3 DNA sequence: TGTGCCAGCAGTCGGACAGGCAATATGAACACTGAAGCTTTCTTT.

The chain has TRBV5-5 and TRBJ1-5; tentative D call: TRBD1 (5 bases). The CDR3 contains 15 residues. Trimming left V 4 bases short and J 1 base short, with 12 bases between. Germline V gene lookup returns CDR1 SGHKS and CDR2 YYEKEE (reference sequence). CDR3 DNA: TGTGCCAGCAGCACAGGTCCACTGAGCAATCAGCCCCAGCATTTT. Its translation: CASSTGPLSNQPQHF.

Comments on this clone: Other DNA variants within this sample encode the same CDR3. The gene calls are TRBV18 and TRBJ2-3; weak D call: TRBD1 (5 bases). V was clipped by 2 bases and J by 1 base, with 7 bases between them. The CDR3 spans 14 residues. Per the germline V gene, CDR1 is KGHSH and CDR2 is LQKENI. The CDR3 spells CASSPLQGTDTQYF. CDR3 bases: TGTGCCAGCTCACCATTACAGGGCACAGATACGCAGTATTTT.

V is TRBV5-6 and J is TRBJ1-1; D uncertain. The CDR3 covers 13 residues. Looked up from germline, CDR1 is SGHDT and CDR2 is YYEEEE. V was shortened by 4 bases and J by 3 bases, with 10 bases between the two germline ends. CDR3 nucleotide sequence: TGTGCCAGCAGCCTCCCCAGCGACACTGAAGCTTTCTTT. Amino acid sequence: CASSLPSDTEAFF. The full variable domain, its missing parts supplied by reference TRBV5-6 and TRBJ1-1, is DAGVTQSPTHLIKTRGQQVTLRCSPKSGHDTVSWYQQALGQGPQFIFQYYEEEERQRGNFPDRFSGHQFPNYSSELNVNALLLGDSALYLCASSLPSDTEAFFGQGTRLTVV.

V gene TRBV19 combines with J gene TRBJ1-5, with no clear D. The V and J ends lost 6 bases and 1 base respectively, with 10 bases between them. Germline CDR1 and CDR2: LNHDA and SQIVND (reference sequence). The CDR3 length is 14 residues. This CDR3 is CASRGKGSNQPQHF. The CDR3 DNA reads as TGTGCCAGTAGAGGGAAGGGAAGCAATCAGCCCCAGCATTTT.

The chain has TRBV2 and TRBJ1-6, with D tentatively TRBD1 (5 bases). Trimming shortened V by 11 bases and J by 10 bases, and 15 bases separated the two germline ends. Germline V CDR1 and CDR2: SNHLY, FYNNEI. This CDR3 has 12 amino acids. The CDR3 DNA is TGTGCCTCGGGCCCAGGGTCCTCACCCCTCCACTTT. This codes for CASGPGSSPLHF.

The V gene is TRBV28, the J gene TRBJ1-1, with 7 bases fitting TRBD1. The CDR3 length is 16 residues. Germline V lookup: CDR1 MDHEN, CDR2 SYDVKM. V shed 6 bases, J shed 1 base, and the junction held 11 bases outside the gene matches. For the CDR3, the DNA is TGTGCCAGCAGGGGAACAGGGGTCTTTAGGAACACTGAAGCTTTCTTT. It encodes CASRGTGVFRNTEAFF.

Regarding this clone: The identical CDR3 is also encoded by other nucleotide sequences in the sample. V usage is TRBV5-6 and J usage is TRBJ2-2, with D possibly TRBD2 on 6 matching bases. Looked up from germline, CDR1 is SGHDT and CDR2 is YYEEEE. Between the trimmed V and J ends, which lost 0 bases and 6 bases, there was a span of 9 bases. There are 14 residues in the CDR3. DNA of the CDR3: TGTGCCAGCAGCTTGGGAACGGGAGCCGGGGAGCTGTTTTTT. Translation: CASSLGTGAGELFF. The full variable domain, in which reference TRBV5-6 and TRBJ2-2 provide the parts outside the CDR3, is DAGVTQSPTHLIKTRGQQVTLRCSPKSGHDTVSWYQQALGQGPQFIFQYYEEEERQRGNFPDRFSGHQFPNYSSELNVNALLLGDSALYLCASSLGTGAGELFFGEGSRLTVL.

The rearrangement joins TRBV19 to TRBJ1-4, with D possibly being TRBD1 (6 bases). This CDR3 has 13 residues. V shed 4 bases and J shed 7 bases, with 10 bases lying between them. CDR1 and CDR2 from the germline V gene are LNHDA and SQIVND (reference sequence). CDR3 nucleotides: TGTGCCAGTAGTAGAGGGGGGGGTGAAAAACTGTTTTTT. Protein product: CASSRGGGEKLFF.

As DNA, the CDR3 is TGTGCCAGCAGCTTCGACACCGAGCAGTACTTC. It codes for CASSFDTEQYF. V gene TRBV11-2 combines with J gene TRBJ2-7; no clear D. The CDR3 has 11 amino acids. The V gene lost 3 bases and the J gene lost 6 bases, with 6 bases spanning the gap. Germline CDR1 and CDR2: SGHAT and FQNNGV.

The rearrangement uses TRBV6-1 and TRBJ2-7; 8 bases align to TRBD1. The CDR3 covers 15 residues. After removal of 4 bases from V and 3 bases from J, the junction contained 8 bases not matched to a gene. Per the germline V gene, CDR1 is MNHNS and CDR2 is SASEGT. CDR3 coding DNA: TGTGCCAGCAGTGCCACCGGGACAGGCCTCTACGAGCAGTACTTC. This translates into CASSATGTGLYEQYF.

The V gene is TRBV11-2, the J gene TRBJ1-2; 8 nucleotides match TRBD1. CDR1 is SGHAT, CDR2 FQNNGV, per germline. The CDR3 runs to 16 residues. Trimming took 3 bases from V and 4 from J; bases not matched to a gene: 10. CDR3 amino acids: CASSLTAGTGRYGYTF. CDR3 DNA sequence: TGTGCCAGCAGCTTGACAGCCGGGACAGGTCGCTATGGCTACACCTTC.

About this clone: Other DNA sequences within the sample encode an identical CDR3. V is TRBV5-1 and J is TRBJ1-5; D might be TRBD1 (5 bases). Germline V lookup: CDR1 SGHRS, CDR2 YFSETQ. The CDR3 consists of 15 residues. The V end lost 0 bases, the J end lost 2 bases, and 9 bases lay between the germline ends. CDR3 DNA: TGCGCCAGCAGCTTGGAAGGGGTGGGCAATCAGCCCCAGCATTTT. Its protein product is CASSLEGVGNQPQHF.

V usage is TRBV5-6 and J usage is TRBJ2-7; 8 bases are a match to TRBD1. CDR3 length: 16 amino acids. V was clipped by 1 base and J by 0 bases; unmatched bases: 6. Germline V gives CDR1 SGHDT, CDR2 YYEEEE. CDR3 sequence reads: CASSLTGGPSSYEQYF. CDR3 sequence (DNA): TGTGCCAGCAGCTTGACAGGGGGTCCGAGCTCCTACGAGCAGTACTTC.

J is TRBJ1-1 and V is TRBV10-2; TRBD1 is a possible D gene (5 bases). The CDR3 contains 13 residues. The V gene lost 7 bases and the J gene lost 5 bases, with 14 bases spanning the gap. Germline CDR1 and CDR2: WSHSY and SAAADI. The CDR3 DNA is TGCGCCAGCAAGCCCCAGGGAGGTACTGAAGCTTTCTTT. Its translation is CASKPQGGTEAFF.

This clone was recorded only once. The V and J genes are TRBV9 and TRBJ2-1; D might be TRBD1 (6 bases). The CDR3 has 16 residues. Germline V gene data show CDR1 as SGDLS and CDR2 as YYNGEE. Trimming took 0 bases from V and 9 from J, leaving 19 bases between them. CDR3 residues: CASSVATGLGAREQFF. The DNA of the CDR3 is TGTGCCAGCAGCGTAGCTACCGGACTGGGGGCTCGTGAGCAGTTCTTC.

In regard to this clone: Different DNA sequences within this sample yield the same CDR3. The V gene is TRBV28, the J gene TRBJ1-2; weak D call: TRBD1 (6 bases). The CDR3 is made up of 14 amino acids. V was shortened by 3 bases and J by 8 bases, with 16 bases between the two germline ends. The germline gives CDR1 MDHEN, CDR2 SYDVKM. The CDR3 DNA reads TGTGCCAGCAGTTTCCCCGGGGGCGCGGGCGGCTACACCTTC. This codes for CASSFPGGAGGYTF.

V is TRBV5-6 and J is TRBJ1-2, with 9 bases fitting TRBD1. V shed 6 bases and J 4 bases; nucleotides not matched to a gene: 4. Looked up from germline, CDR1 is SGHDT and CDR2 is YYEEEE. This CDR3 has 13 residues. Here the CDR3 DNA reads TGTGCCAGCACCTACAGGGGGCTCTATGGCTACACCTTC. This codes for CASTYRGLYGYTF.

This chain links TRBV6-6 with TRBJ2-4; 9 nucleotides line up with TRBD2. CDR1 MNHNY and CDR2 SVGAGI come from the germline V gene (reference sequence). The CDR3 is 14 amino acids. J was trimmed by 7 bases and V by 7 bases; bases with no gene match: 8. CDR3 protein: CASTIAGVINIQYF. CDR3 sequence (DNA): TGTGCCAGCACCATAGCGGGAGTAATCAACATTCAGTACTTC.

The chain has TRBV6-1 and TRBJ2-7; 14 nucleotides align to TRBD2. This CDR3 spans 15 amino acids. Germline lookup yields CDR1 MNHNS and CDR2 SASEGT. The V and J ends lost 7 bases and 4 bases, in that order; junction bases with no gene match: 6. The CDR3 spells CASTRTSGGIYEQYF. The CDR3 coding sequence is TGTGCCAGCACTCGGACTAGCGGGGGGATTTACGAGCAGTACTTC.

This chain joins TRBV14 and TRBJ2-7, with D tentatively TRBD2 (6 bases). V dropped 1 base and J dropped 2 bases, with 9 bases sitting between them. The length of the CDR3 is 14 residues. The germline V gene encodes CDR1 SGHDN and CDR2 FVKESK. The CDR3 region is CASSQVEGPYEQYF. The CDR3 DNA follows: TGTGCCAGCAGCCAAGTGGAGGGGCCCTACGAGCAGTACTTC.

The chain joins TRBV5-5 to TRBJ1-5; D is uncertain. This CDR3 comprises 14 residues. Per the germline V gene, CDR1 is SGHKS and CDR2 is YYEKEE (reference sequence). V was pared by 6 bases and J by 0 bases, with 10 bases between. Here the CDR3 DNA reads TGTGCCAGCACCATTGACAATAGCAATCAGCCCCAGCATTTT. This encodes CASTIDNSNQPQHF.

The genes are TRBV6-6 and TRBJ2-7; no firm D call. V was cut by 0 bases and J by 4 bases, with 16 bases left in between. This CDR3 has 16 amino acids. Germline lookup yields CDR1 MNHNY and CDR2 SVGAGI (reference sequence). The CDR3 sequence: CASSYSERTLGYEQYF. The CDR3 nucleotides read TGTGCCAGCAGTTACTCGGAAAGGACCCTCGGGTACGAGCAGTACTTC.